The clone carrying this TCR beta chain was detected only a few times. Via MiXCR, TCRdb re-called the PCR reads, giving one row per CDR3 protein. There are 250,000 to 400,000 distinct CDR3 sequences in the sample; over 20% occur only once, and under 0.95% lies in the top ten. The CDR3 is 15 residues long. Germline loops: CDR1 LGHDT, CDR2 YNNKEL (reference sequence). V was pared by 10 bases and J by 1 base, with 8 bases of the junction left unmatched. This sample was included in a study of molecular identifiers for immune sequencing clone quantification. The receptor was derived from a human donor in good health. Some libraries in this study had Jurkat cell RNA spiked in. This chain links TRBV3-1 with TRBJ2-5; TRBD2 matches 11 bases. The sequencing input was naive CD8+ T cells from blood, with Jurkat cell RNA spiked in. Stated subset: FACS-sorted CD8+CD4-CCR7+CD45RA+ naive T cells. The CDR3 DNA is TGTGCCACCTCAGGACTAGCGGGCCGCCAAGAGACCCAGTACTTC. Residues: CATSGLAGRQETQYF.